These T cell receptor beta chains were read from a single sample in a study of radiotherapy plus CTLA-4 blockade in lung cancer. Profiled with immunoSEQ multiplex PCR; TCRdb holds only in-frame clones, not every one. Found here are tens of thousands of clones, roughly four fifths of them singletons; the top ten hold 2.9%. Sequenced here: peripheral blood, sampled from a patient treated with radiotherapy plus ipilimumab. These receptor sequences come from a human donor with non-small cell lung cancer who had a complete response to radiotherapy plus ipilimumab. CDR3s include the opening cysteine and the closing phenylalanine or tryptophan. The D gene is left open where the match is weak. Expanded clones are given a class, and other clones once, few, many or no size at all.

DNA	CDR3	V	D	J	size
TGTGCCAGCAGTTACTCGGGGACAGCAACCTACGAGCAGTACTTC	CASSYSGTATYEQYF	TRBV6-6	TRBD1	TRBJ2-7	.
TGTGCCAGCAGTTCACTCGGACAGTCTTTGATCTCTGGGGCCAACGTCCTGACTTTC	CASSSLGQSLISGANVLTF	TRBV27	.	TRBJ2-6	.
TGTGCCAGCAGCCAAGAGACGGACAGGAGCTCTGGAAACACCATATATTTT	CASSQETDRSSGNTIYF	TRBV14	TRBD1	TRBJ1-3	.
TGTGCCAGCAGTACGACAATCTACGAGCAGTACTTC	CASSTTIYEQYF	TRBV6-5	.	TRBJ2-7	.
TGTGCCAGTAGTGCCTACGTCGGACTGACCTACGAGCAGTACTTC	CASSAYVGLTYEQYF	TRBV19	.	TRBJ2-7	.
TGCGCCAGCAGCTTGGATCAGGGTACCTACGAGCAGTACTTC	CASSLDQGTYEQYF	TRBV5-1	.	TRBJ2-7	.
TGTGCCAGCAGGGGAGGAAGGGACAGATCATATGGCTACACCTTC	CASRGGRDRSYGYTF	TRBV28	TRBD1	TRBJ1-2	.
TGCAGCGTTCTTAGCGGGTTAACCTACGAGCAGTACTTC	CSVLSGLTYEQYF	TRBV29-1	TRBD2	TRBJ2-7	few
TGTGCCAGCAGCCGGGACTGGACTAACTATGGCTACACCTTC	CASSRDWTNYGYTF	TRBV6-1	.	TRBJ1-2	.
TGTGCCAGCAGGAATCCGGGACAGTATCGGAACACCATATATTTT	CASRNPGQYRNTIYF	TRBV2	TRBD1	TRBJ1-3	few
TGTGCCAGCAGCTTGTTGGCAGTCACTAATGAAAAACTGTTTTTT	CASSLLAVTNEKLFF	TRBV5-5	.	TRBJ1-4	once
TGTGCCAGCAGACGTCCCGGGACAGGGGCTGCCACTGAAGCTTTCTTT	CASRRPGTGAATEAFF	TRBV6-6	TRBD1	TRBJ1-1	few
TGTGCCAGCAGTTCACCCGGGACTAGTCTTTACGAGCAGTACTTC	CASSSPGTSLYEQYF	TRBV28	TRBD2	TRBJ2-7	once
TGTGCCAGCAGTTTATCCGGGAGGGAGCAGTACTTC	CASSLSGREQYF	TRBV28	TRBD2	TRBJ2-7	.
TGTGCCAGCAGTTACTCCTTAGCGGGAGCCTACGAGCAGTACTTC	CASSYSLAGAYEQYF	TRBV6-5	TRBD2	TRBJ2-7	.
TGTGCCAGTAGTAGTACGGGACAGGCCTATGGCTACACCTTC	CASSSTGQAYGYTF	TRBV19	TRBD1	TRBJ1-2	few
TGTGCCAGCAGTGCTTCCTACAGGGGGAAGTCCTTGAACTATGGCTACACCTTC	CASSASYRGKSLNYGYTF	TRBV2	TRBD1	TRBJ1-2	.
TGTGCCAGTAGTACCCCCGCCAGGGTGAACCTCCGGAACACTGAAGCTTTCTTT	CASSTPARVNLRNTEAFF	TRBV19	.	TRBJ1-1	.
TGTGCCAGCTCACCGAGCCAGGGAAGGGGGAACACTGAAGCTTTCTTT	CASSPSQGRGNTEAFF	TRBV18	.	TRBJ1-1	.
TGTGCCAGCTCACCCGGACTAGCGGGAAACACCGGGGAGCTGTTTTTT	CASSPGLAGNTGELFF	TRBV18	TRBD2	TRBJ2-2	.
TGTGCCAGCAGCTGGGTGGGGCCCCTTGGAGCCGGGGAGCTGTTTTTT	CASSWVGPLGAGELFF	TRBV9	.	TRBJ2-2	few
TGTGCCAGCAGTGTGGGACTAGCGGGGATCTATAATGAGCAGTTCTTC	CASSVGLAGIYNEQFF	TRBV6-1	TRBD2	TRBJ2-1	.
TGCGCCAGCAGCACCGGGACAGGGAGGCTTCCACCCCTCCACTTT	CASSTGTGRLPPLHF	TRBV5-1	TRBD1	TRBJ1-6	.
TGTGCCAGCAGCCAAGATCGGAGCAGCGGGAGGGCCCGTGAGCAGTTCTTC	CASSQDRSSGRAREQFF	TRBV4-2	TRBD2	TRBJ2-1	.
TGCGCCAGCAGCGATGGACAGTACGTCGAGACCCAGTACTTC	CASSDGQYVETQYF	TRBV10-2	.	TRBJ2-5	.
TGTGCCCTCGACAGGGGGGGAGAGACCCAGTACTTC	CALDRGGETQYF	TRBV30	TRBD1	TRBJ2-5	.
TGCGCCAGCAGCCAAGGGACAGCTCAAGAGACCCAGTACTTC	CASSQGTAQETQYF	TRBV4-3	.	TRBJ2-5	.
TGTGCCAGCAGCTTGCCCGGGGGCAGGGGGCGGGGGGAGCAGTTCTTC	CASSLPGGRGRGEQFF	TRBV7-8	.	TRBJ2-1	.
TGTGCCAGCAGCTTGGAAATAGCGAACACAGATACGCAGTATTTT	CASSLEIANTDTQYF	TRBV5-4	.	TRBJ2-3	once
TGCAGCGTTGAAGATTTCGGGACTAGCTGGGGAGAGACCCAGTACTTC	CSVEDFGTSWGETQYF	TRBV29-1	TRBD2	TRBJ2-5	.
TGCGCCAGCAGTGAGTCCGGGGAGGTGAACACTGAAGCTTTCTTT	CASSESGEVNTEAFF	TRBV10-1	.	TRBJ1-1	.
TGTGCCAGCAGTTACTCGCAAGGGAGGAGGAACACTGAAGCTTTCTTT	CASSYSQGRRNTEAFF	TRBV6-5	.	TRBJ1-1	.
TGTGCCAGCAGCCATCGGACAGTCACCGGGGAGCTGTTTTTT	CASSHRTVTGELFF	TRBV11-2	.	TRBJ2-2	few
TGCGCCAGCAGCTTGGACGGACAGGCGTCTGGAAACACCATATATTTT	CASSLDGQASGNTIYF	TRBV5-1	TRBD1	TRBJ1-3	.
TGTGCCAGCCGCCCGACAGGGGGCCGTGGTGAAAAACTGTTTTTT	CASRPTGGRGEKLFF	TRBV2	TRBD1	TRBJ1-4	.
TGTGCCAGCAGCCGCCCTGGAGCCACTGAAGCTTTCTTT	CASSRPGATEAFF	TRBV7-9	.	TRBJ1-1	few
TGTGCCAGCAGTCCTCTAGCGGGAGTCGGCAATGAGCAGTTCTTC	CASSPLAGVGNEQFF	TRBV6-4	TRBD2	TRBJ2-1	.
TGTGCCAGCAGTTTATACTCGAACACCGGGGAGCTGTTTTTT	CASSLYSNTGELFF	TRBV6-5	.	TRBJ2-2	.
TGCGCCAGCAGCCCGCGGGGGCCAGGCATGAACACTGAAGCTTTCTTT	CASSPRGPGMNTEAFF	TRBV5-1	.	TRBJ1-1	.
TGCGCCAGCAGCCAAGGTGGATCCGCCGGACTAGCGGGACTTAAGCAGTATTTT	CASSQGGSAGLAGLKQYF	TRBV4-1	TRBD2	TRBJ2-3	.